A single sample is the source of the 14 T cell receptor beta chains below, sequenced in a study of cytomegalovirus exposure and HLA in healthy donors. It was with 60 Vbeta and 13 Jbeta primers that the PCR ran. This table comes from immunoSEQ multiplex PCR, and its TCRdb copy is limited to in-frame clones, with some not included. This repertoire shows about 180,000 clones, about 80% found once; its top ten account for 1.9%. The sample taken for sequencing was PBMCs. Every receptor here comes from a woman aged 25 to 45 in good health and CMV-seronegative.

The V and J genes are TRBV6-5 and TRBJ2-3, with D unclear. The V gene lost 2 bases and the J gene lost 6 bases, with 9 bases spanning the gap. Per germline, CDR1 MNHEY and CDR2 SVGAGI. This CDR3 contains 13 residues. The CDR3 region is CASSYVQTDTQYF. CDR3 nucleotide sequence: TGTGCCAGCAGTTACGTACAGACGGATACGCAGTATTTT.

The gene calls are TRBV29-1 and TRBJ2-5, with D possibly being TRBD2 (5 bases). V was shortened by 2 bases and J by 5 bases, with 27 bases between the two germline ends. The CDR3 covers 18 residues. Germline V gives CDR1 SQVTM, CDR2 ANQGSEA. The CDR3 loop reads CSVETISGMDTFWETQYF. CDR3 DNA sequence: TGCAGCGTTGAAACGATTTCGGGGATGGATACCTTCTGGGAGACCCAGTACTTC. Full variable domain (rest looked up from reference TRBV29-1 and TRBJ2-5): SAVISQKPSRDICQRGTSLTIQCQVDSQVTMMFWYRQQPGQSLTLIATANQGSEATYESGFVIDKFPISRPNLTFSTLTVSNMSPEDSSIYLCSVETISGMDTFWETQYFGPGTRLLVL.

This rearrangement joins TRBV6-1 to TRBJ1-2; tentatively, D is TRBD1 (6 bases). The CDR3 runs 13 residues. V lost 8 bases and J lost 0, with 10 bases in between. Germline V gene data show CDR1 as MNHNS and CDR2 as SASEGT. The CDR3 DNA follows: TGTGCCAGCCCCGGGACATCTAACTATGGCTACACCTTC. The encoded protein is CASPGTSNYGYTF.

This chain uses TRBV19 with TRBJ1-5, with 7 bases fitting TRBD1. The CDR3 loop spans 14 amino acids. Germline V lookup: CDR1 LNHDA, CDR2 SQIVND (reference sequence). V shed 5 bases, J shed 7 bases, and the junction held 8 bases outside the gene matches. The CDR3 spells CASSPRQGWQPQHF. CDR3 sequence (DNA): TGTGCCAGTAGTCCTCGACAGGGTTGGCAGCCCCAGCATTTT.

The chain has TRBV5-6 and TRBJ2-5, with 16 bases matching TRBD2. CDR3 size: 18 residues. After removal of 4 bases from V and 1 base from J, the junction contained 7 bases not matched to a gene. From germline, CDR1 is SGHDT and CDR2 YYEEEE. The CDR3 DNA is TGTGCCAGCAGCCTGGGACTAGCGGGGGGGCGAGCCCAAGAGACCCAGTACTTC. Translated, it gives CASSLGLAGGRAQETQYF.

The CDR3 DNA reads as TGTGCCAGCAGCCCACTAGCGGGGGGGGAAGAGACCCAGTACTTC. This encodes CASSPLAGGEETQYF. This chain uses TRBV2 with TRBJ2-5, with 13 bases fitting TRBD2. Looked up from germline, CDR1 is SNHLY and CDR2 is FYNNEI. Trimming removed 6 bases from V and 3 bases from J; junction bases left unmatched: 4. The CDR3 is 15 residues long.

The genes are TRBV5-1 and TRBJ2-7; tentative D call: TRBD1 (6 bases). This CDR3 has 14 residues. Germline lookup yields CDR1 SGHRS and CDR2 YFSETQ. V was shortened by 0 bases and J by 7 bases, with 14 bases between the two germline ends. CDR3 sequence (DNA): TGCGCCAGCAGCTTGGAGCAGGGGAAAAGGGAGCAGTACTTC. Its translation: CASSLEQGKREQYF.

The chain couples TRBV4-1 to TRBJ2-7; tentative D call: TRBD1 (6 bases). Germline CDR1 MGHRA, CDR2 YSYEKL. This CDR3 has 15 residues. Trimming shortened V by 0 bases and J by 10 bases, and 19 bases separated the two germline ends. The CDR3 sequence: CASSQDGPPPGVQYF. The CDR3 DNA reads as TGCGCCAGCAGCCAAGATGGTCCCCCTCCAGGGGTACAGTACTTC.

The J gene is TRBJ2-7, the V gene TRBV7-8, with D possibly being TRBD1 (5 bases). CDR1 and CDR2 from the germline V gene are SGHVS and FQNEAQ. This CDR3 region has 14 residues. V was pared by 4 bases and J by 2 bases, with 12 bases between. The CDR3: CASSSTDQAYEQYF. CDR3 nucleotides: TGTGCCAGCAGCTCGACAGACCAAGCCTACGAGCAGTACTTC.

The V and J genes are TRBV2 and TRBJ2-1, with D possibly matching TRBD2 (6 bases). Germline V CDR1 and CDR2: SNHLY, FYNNEI. With 6 bases removed from V and 11 bases from J, the gap between germline ends came to 26 bases. This CDR3 contains 16 residues. This CDR3 is CASRDIGLANGVQQFF. CDR3 nucleotide sequence: TGTGCCAGCAGGGACATTGGGCTAGCGAATGGGGTACAGCAGTTCTTC.

The chain links TRBV6-6 to TRBJ2-1; no firm D call. The CDR3 runs to 11 residues. V lost 3 bases, J lost 10 bases, and 7 bases lay in between. CDR1 and CDR2 (germline): MNHNY, SVGAGI (reference sequence). CDR3 loop: CASSYSLEQFF. CDR3 nucleotide sequence: TGTGCCAGCAGTTATTCGTTAGAGCAGTTCTTC.

This chain connects TRBV29-1 to TRBJ2-7; perhaps TRBD2 as D (5 bases). Looked up from germline, CDR1 is SQVTM and CDR2 is ANQGSEA. V lost 4 bases and J lost 6, with 19 bases in between. The CDR3 runs 14 residues. In DNA form, the CDR3 reads TGCAGCGTTGTTGTGCGGGCGCGACGGCTCGAGCAGTACTTC. It encodes CSVVVRARRLEQYF.

The genes are TRBV2 and TRBJ2-2, with 7 bases matching TRBD2. The CDR3 spans 14 residues. V shed 5 bases, J shed 6 bases, and the junction held 6 bases outside the gene matches. In germline, CDR1 is SNHLY, CDR2 FYNNEI. Here the CDR3 reads CASSLKGGAGELFF. CDR3 sequence (DNA): TGTGCCAGCAGTTTAAAGGGAGGGGCCGGGGAGCTGTTTTTT.

This chain joins TRBV4-1 and TRBJ2-5; the D gene is possibly TRBD2 (5 bases). CDR1 is MGHRA and CDR2 is YSYEKL in the germline V gene. V shed 3 bases and J shed 1 base, with 12 bases lying between them. The CDR3 extends over 15 amino acids. The CDR3 DNA is TGCGCCAGCAGCCAGGTCGAGAGGGCCCAAGAGACCCAGTACTTC. It translates to CASSQVERAQETQYF.